Sequencing of this TCR beta chain was carried out in a study of blood T cell repertoires in COVID-19. Study-wide background: There were acute and convalescent COVID-19 samples, and they came from the United States, Italy and Spain.

Germline CDR1 SQVTM, CDR2 ANQGSEA. V was pared by 4 bases and J by 0 bases, with 12 bases between. This CDR3 contains 14 residues. Residents of under 25 US areas, aged about 18 to 95 years, made up the participants. Recovered Cohort 3 donors showed two negative PCRs, clearance, or symptom resolution. As originally analysed: The assay estimated nucleated cells by amplifying reference gene primers. Produced via immunoSEQ multiplex PCR; TCRdb's table is partial and in-frame only. V, J and clone size are taken as reported in that table, and D and trimming were inferred from the DNA itself. The sample carries some 420,000 clones, 85% to 90% recorded once.

V is TRBV29-1 and J is TRBJ1-2; D not certain. This TCR came from a man under 40 who had recovered from COVID-19. The sequenced sample consisted of PBMCs or T cells enriched from blood (not recorded which). The CDR3 sequence: CSVGRQASNYGYTF. The CDR3 DNA reads TGCAGCGTTGGTAGGCAGGCGTCTAACTATGGCTACACCTTC.